The clone carrying this T cell receptor beta chain was counted between two and nine times. Its cognate antigen is unknown. Researchers reported that CD8 memory united CD45RO+ cells with CCR7-negative CD45RA+ TemRA cells. TCRdb's copy holds only in-frame clones and misses some; the assay was immunoSEQ multiplex PCR. This table has approximately 88,000 clones, almost 70% appearing once. The data derive from a study of shared clonotypes between healthy human individuals. Findings and caveats of the study: On the whole, naive subsets had larger estimated richness than memory subsets had.

V lost 4 bases, J lost 1 base, and 7 bases lay in between. Looked up from germline, CDR1 is PRHDT and CDR2 is FYEKMQ (reference sequence). CDR3 size: 14 residues. The source of this sequence is a man aged 30 to 39 in good health. The chain couples TRBV13 to TRBJ2-2; no reliable D call. Sequencing was performed on memory CD8+ T cells sorted from blood. The subset is: CD45RO+ cells pooled with CCR7-negative TemRA cells. The CDR3 is CASSSDGNTGELFF. CDR3 DNA: TGTGCCAGCAGCTCGGACGGGAACACCGGGGAGCTGTTTTTT. Variable domain in full (rest from reference TRBV13 and TRBJ2-2): AAGVIQSPRHLIKEKRETATLKCYPIPRHDTVYWYQQGPGQDPQFLISFYEKMQSDKGSIPDRFSAQQFSDYHSELNMSSLELGDSALYFCASSSDGNTGELFFGEGSRLTVL.